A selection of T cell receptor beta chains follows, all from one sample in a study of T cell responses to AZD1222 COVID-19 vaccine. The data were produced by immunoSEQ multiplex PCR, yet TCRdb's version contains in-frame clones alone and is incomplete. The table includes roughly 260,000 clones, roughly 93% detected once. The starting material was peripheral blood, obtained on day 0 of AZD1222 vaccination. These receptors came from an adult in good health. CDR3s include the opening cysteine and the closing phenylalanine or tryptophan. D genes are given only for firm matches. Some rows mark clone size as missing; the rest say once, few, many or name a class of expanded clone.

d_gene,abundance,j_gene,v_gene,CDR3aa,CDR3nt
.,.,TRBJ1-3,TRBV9,CASSVEAGNTIYF,TGTGCCAGCAGCGTAGAAGCTGGAAACACCATATATTTT
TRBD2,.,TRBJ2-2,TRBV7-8,CASSLRAGLNTGELFF,TGTGCCAGCAGCTTAAGAGCGGGGCTTAACACCGGGGAGCTGTTTTTT
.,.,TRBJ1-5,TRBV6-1,CASSEGRQNQPQHF,TGTGCCAGCAGTGAAGGACGACAGAATCAGCCCCAGCATTTT
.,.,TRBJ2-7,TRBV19,CASSIADESRYEQYF,TGTGCCAGTAGTATTGCCGACGAAAGTAGATACGAGCAGTACTTC
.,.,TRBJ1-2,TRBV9,CASSVAAGTYGYTF,TGTGCCAGCAGCGTAGCGGCAGGGACATATGGCTACACCTTC
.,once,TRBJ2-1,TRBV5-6,CASEVGTFYNEQFF,TGTGCCAGCGAGGTAGGGACTTTCTACAATGAGCAGTTCTTC
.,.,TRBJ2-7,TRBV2,CASIPGTVSYEQYF,TGTGCCAGCATACCCGGGACGGTCTCCTACGAGCAGTACTTC
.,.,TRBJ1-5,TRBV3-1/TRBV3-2,CASSQGEVPPQHF,TGTGCCAGCAGCCAAGGTGAAGTTCCGCCCCAGCATTTT
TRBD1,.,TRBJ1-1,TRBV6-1,CASSDRTTGTEAFF,TGTGCCAGCAGTGATCGCACGACAGGGACTGAAGCTTTCTTT
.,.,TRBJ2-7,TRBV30,CAWSEQGNEQYF,TGTGCCTGGAGTGAACAGGGAAACGAGCAGTACTTC
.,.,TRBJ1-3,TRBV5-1,CASSSQDGHSGNTIYF,TGCGCCAGCAGCTCCCAGGACGGACACTCTGGAAACACCATATATTTT
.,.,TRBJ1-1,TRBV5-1,CASSFQPDNTEAFF,TGCGCCAGCAGCTTCCAGCCCGACAACACTGAAGCTTTCTTT
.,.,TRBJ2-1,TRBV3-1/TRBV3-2,CASSTTWEQFF,TGTGCCAGCTCCACGACCTGGGAGCAGTTCTTC
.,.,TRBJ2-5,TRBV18,CASSQGFETQYF,TGTGCCAGCTCACAGGGATTCGAGACCCAGTACTTC
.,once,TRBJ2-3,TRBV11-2,CASSPSGTRTSTDTQYF,TGTGCCAGCAGCCCCTCCGGGACACGGACTAGCACAGATACGCAGTATTTT
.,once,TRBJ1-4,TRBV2,CASNVGLNEKLFF,TGTGCCAGCAACGTCGGATTGAATGAAAAACTGTTTTTT
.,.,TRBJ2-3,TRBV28,CASSLPRTPGRSTDTQYF,TGTGCCAGCAGCCTACCACGGACACCCGGAAGGAGCACAGATACGCAGTATTTT
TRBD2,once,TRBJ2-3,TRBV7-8,CASSLGRTSGATDTQYF,TGTGCCAGCAGCTTAGGCCGGACTAGCGGGGCCACAGATACGCAGTATTTT
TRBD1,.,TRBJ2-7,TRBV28,CASSPGGRGPEQYF,TGTGCCAGCTCGCCCGGGGGCAGGGGGCCTGAGCAGTACTTC
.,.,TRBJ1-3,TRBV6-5,CASTQGRGNTIYF,TGTGCCAGCACACAGGGACGAGGAAACACCATATATTTT
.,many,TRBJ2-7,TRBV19,CASSPRDTGSYEQYF,TGTGCCAGTAGCCCCCGGGACACCGGCTCCTACGAGCAGTACTTC
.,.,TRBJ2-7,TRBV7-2,CASSFPLTGSNYEQYF,TGTGCCAGCAGCTTCCCCTTAACGGGGTCCAACTACGAGCAGTACTTC
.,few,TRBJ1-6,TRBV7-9,CATAGGPASPLHF,TGTGCCACGGCCGGGGGGCCCGCTTCACCCCTCCACTTT
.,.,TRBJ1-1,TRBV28,CASSLWDQNTEAFF,TGTGCCAGCAGTCTATGGGACCAGAACACTGAAGCTTTCTTT
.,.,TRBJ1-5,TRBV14,CASSQGLHQPQHF,TGTGCCAGCAGCCAGGGCCTCCATCAGCCCCAGCATTTT
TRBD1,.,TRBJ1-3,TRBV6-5,CASSRQGHSGNTIYF,TGTGCCAGCAGTCGACAGGGCCACTCTGGAAACACCATATATTTT
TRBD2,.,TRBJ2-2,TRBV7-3,CASSPTAGVNTGELFF,TGTGCCAGCAGCCCAACAGCGGGAGTGAACACCGGGGAGCTGTTTTTT
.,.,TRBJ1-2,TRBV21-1,CASTHGGEGYTF,TGTGCCAGCACCCACGGTGGGGAAGGCTACACCTTC
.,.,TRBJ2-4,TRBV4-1,CASRAVGRENIQYF,TGCGCCAGCAGGGCGGTCGGCAGGGAAAACATTCAGTACTTC
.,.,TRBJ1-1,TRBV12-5,CASGLTSGGATEAFF,TGTGCTAGTGGTTTGACTTCCGGGGGGGCCACTGAAGCTTTCTTT
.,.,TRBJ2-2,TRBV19,CASSRQPNTGELFF,TGTGCCAGTAGTCGACAGCCGAACACCGGGGAGCTGTTTTTT
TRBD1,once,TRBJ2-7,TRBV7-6,CASSLGQGNSYEQYF,TGTGCCAGCAGCTTAGGACAGGGGAACTCCTACGAGCAGTACTTC
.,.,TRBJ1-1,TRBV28,CASSPVGQAKTEAFF,TGTGCCAGCAGTCCCGTCGGACAAGCGAAGACTGAAGCTTTCTTT
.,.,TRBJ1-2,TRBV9,CASFGGSPGYTF,TGTGCCAGCTTCGGCGGGTCCCCGGGCTACACCTTC
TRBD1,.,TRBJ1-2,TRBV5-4,CASSTGGRGGYTF,TGTGCCAGCAGCACAGGGGGCAGGGGAGGCTACACCTTC
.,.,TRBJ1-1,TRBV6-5,CASSYAAGSMNTEAFF,TGTGCCAGCAGTTACGCGGCGGGCAGCATGAACACTGAAGCTTTCTTT
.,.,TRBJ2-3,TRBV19,CASSPSASTDTQYF,TGTGCCAGTAGTCCTAGCGCTAGCACAGATACGCAGTATTTT
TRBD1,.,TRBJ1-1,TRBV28,CASSLDPHRQGANTEAFF,TGTGCCAGCAGTTTAGACCCTCATCGACAGGGGGCCAACACTGAAGCTTTCTTT
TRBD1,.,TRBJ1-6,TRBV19,CASSSDRQGNSPLHF,TGTGCCAGTAGTTCCGACCGACAGGGAAACTCACCCCTCCACTTT
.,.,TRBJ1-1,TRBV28,CASSPPAGPGNTEAFF,TGTGCCAGCAGTCCCCCGGCCGGGCCCGGGAACACTGAAGCTTTCTTT
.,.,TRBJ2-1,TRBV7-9,CASSLAIKSEQFF,TGTGCCAGCAGCTTAGCTATAAAGAGTGAGCAGTTCTTC
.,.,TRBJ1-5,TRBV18,CASSAGGNQPQHF,TGTGCCAGCTCAGCGGGCGGCAATCAGCCCCAGCATTTT
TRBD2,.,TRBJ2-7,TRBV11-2,CASRGLAAHEQYF,TGTGCCAGCCGGGGACTAGCGGCACACGAGCAGTACTTC
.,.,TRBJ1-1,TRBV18,CASSPRGGIGTEAFF,TGTGCCAGCTCACCACGGGGGGGAATAGGCACTGAAGCTTTCTTT
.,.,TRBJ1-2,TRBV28,CASSLGGGNYGYTF,TGTGCCAGCAGTTTGGGGGGCGGTAACTATGGCTACACCTTC
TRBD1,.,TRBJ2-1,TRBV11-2,CASSLETGPASEQFF,TGTGCCAGCAGCTTAGAGACAGGGCCCGCAAGTGAGCAGTTCTTC
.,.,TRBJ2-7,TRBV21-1,CASNLTSGSYEQYF,TGTGCCAGCAACCTGACTAGCGGGAGTTACGAGCAGTACTTC
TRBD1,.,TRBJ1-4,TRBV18,CASSPRQGKGEKLFF,TGTGCCAGCTCACCGAGACAGGGTAAAGGTGAAAAACTGTTTTTT
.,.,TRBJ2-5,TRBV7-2,CASSPGAQETQYF,TGTGCCAGCAGTCCAGGGGCGCAAGAGACCCAGTACTTC
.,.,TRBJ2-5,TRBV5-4,CASSFGRSQEETQYF,TGTGCCAGCAGCTTTGGGAGGAGCCAGGAAGAGACCCAGTACTTC
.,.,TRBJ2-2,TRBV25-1,CASSQGGLNTGELFF,TGTGCCAGCAGTCAGGGGGGGTTAAACACCGGGGAGCTGTTTTTT
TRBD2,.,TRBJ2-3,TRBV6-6,CASSYSTGTRTDTQYF,TGTGCCAGCAGTTACTCCACGGGGACTAGGACAGATACGCAGTATTTT